The clone carrying this T cell receptor beta chain was seen only a few times. This record comes from a study of T cells after yellow fever vaccination. This CDR3 region has 17 residues. Per the germline V gene, CDR1 is MGHRA and CDR2 is YSYEKL. J lost 5 bases, V lost 1 base, and 9 bases had no gene match. TCRdb processed the 5' RACE reads anew with MiXCR; each CDR3 protein has one entry. Of some 120,000 distinct CDR3 sequences detected, 8.9% appear once; the ten largest clones hold approximately 37%. V and J are TRBV4-1 and TRBJ2-1, with 9 bases aligning to TRBD2. The sample was CD8+ T cells sorted from PBMCs, taken on the day of the yellow fever booster vaccination. This TCR was sampled from a man younger than 35 who received the YFV17D yellow fever vaccine. This CDR3 reads CASSQVGRTSVNNEQFF. CDR3 sequence (DNA): TGCGCCAGCAGCCAAGTAGGAAGGACTAGCGTTAACAATGAGCAGTTCTTC.